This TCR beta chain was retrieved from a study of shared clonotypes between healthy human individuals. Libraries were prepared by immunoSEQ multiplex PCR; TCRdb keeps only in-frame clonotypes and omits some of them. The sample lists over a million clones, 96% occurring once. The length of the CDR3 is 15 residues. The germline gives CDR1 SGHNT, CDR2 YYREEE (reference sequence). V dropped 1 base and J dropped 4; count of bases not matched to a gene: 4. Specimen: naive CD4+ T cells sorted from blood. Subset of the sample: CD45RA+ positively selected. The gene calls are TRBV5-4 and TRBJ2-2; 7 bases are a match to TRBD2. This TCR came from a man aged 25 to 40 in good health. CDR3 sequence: CASSLLRESTGELFF. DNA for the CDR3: TGTGCCAGCAGCTTGTTGCGGGAGAGCACCGGGGAGCTGTTTTTT.